Sequencing of this T cell receptor (beta chain) was carried out in a study of graft-versus-host responses after intestinal transplantation. Germline CDR1 SQVTM, CDR2 ANQGSEA. V dropped 4 bases and J dropped 4 bases, with 13 bases sitting between them. The CDR3 has 13 amino acids. The data were produced by immunoSEQ multiplex PCR, yet TCRdb's version contains in-frame clones alone and is incomplete. The table has around 100,000 clones, 85% to 95% seen once. Remarks on this clone: The antigen remains undetermined.

Sequences were derived from unstimulated CD4+ T cells sorted from spleen or lymph node cells, sampled before transplant. This clonotype originated in a human donor who was the organ donor for an intestinal transplant. This chain uses TRBV29-1 with TRBJ2-5; D is possibly TRBD2 (5 bases). CDR3 nucleotides: TGCAGCGTTGTCCGGGAAATACGAGAGACCCAGTACTTC. Residues: CSVVREIRETQYF.